The clone carrying this T cell receptor (beta chain) was detected many times. Its antigen is not known. The data originate from a study of T cells after yellow fever vaccination. Study findings and constraints: Reappearance after the booster was seen for most primary-vaccination clones, at 96% CD4 and roughly 90% CD8.

CDR3 length equals 13 residues. Germline V lookup: CDR1 SGHVS, CDR2 FNYEAQ. V was pared by 10 bases and J by 2 bases, with 13 bases between. TCRdb ran MiXCR on the 5' RACE reads and lists one entry per CDR3 protein. Among some 200,000 distinct CDR3 sequences listed, 9.5% to 12% were seen once. Sequenced material: CD8+ T cells sorted from PBMCs, taken 15 days after the yellow fever booster vaccination. The rearrangement links TRBV7-6 to TRBJ2-3; D is ambiguous. This TCR was recovered from a man in his late teens or twenties who received the YFV17D yellow fever vaccine. CDR3 region: CATGAAPTDTQYF. The CDR3, as DNA: TGTGCCACGGGCGCCGCGCCCACAGATACGCAGTATTTT.